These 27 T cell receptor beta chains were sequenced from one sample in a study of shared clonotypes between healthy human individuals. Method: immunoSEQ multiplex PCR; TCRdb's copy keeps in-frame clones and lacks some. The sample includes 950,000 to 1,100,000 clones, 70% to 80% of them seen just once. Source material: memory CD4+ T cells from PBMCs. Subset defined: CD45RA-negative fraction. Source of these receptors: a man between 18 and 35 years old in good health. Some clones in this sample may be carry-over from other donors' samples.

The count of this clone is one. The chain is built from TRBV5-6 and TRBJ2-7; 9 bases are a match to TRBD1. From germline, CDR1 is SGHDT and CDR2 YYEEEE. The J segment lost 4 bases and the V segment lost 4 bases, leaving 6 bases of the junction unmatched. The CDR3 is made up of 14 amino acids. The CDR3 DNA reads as TGTGCCAGCAGCGCACGGACAGGGGAGTACGAGCAGTACTTC. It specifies CASSARTGEYEQYF. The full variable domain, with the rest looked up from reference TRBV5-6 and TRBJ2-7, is DAGVTQSPTHLIKTRGQQVTLRCSPKSGHDTVSWYQQALGQGPQFIFQYYEEEERQRGNFPDRFSGHQFPNYSSELNVNALLLGDSALYLCASSARTGEYEQYFGPGTRLTVT.

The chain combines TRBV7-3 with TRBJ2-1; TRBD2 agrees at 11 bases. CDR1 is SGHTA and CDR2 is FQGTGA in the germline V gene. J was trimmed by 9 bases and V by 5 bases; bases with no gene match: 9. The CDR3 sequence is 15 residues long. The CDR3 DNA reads TGTGCCAGCAGCCCCAATAGCGGGAGGGCCCCTGAGCAGTTCTTC. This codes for CASSPNSGRAPEQFF.

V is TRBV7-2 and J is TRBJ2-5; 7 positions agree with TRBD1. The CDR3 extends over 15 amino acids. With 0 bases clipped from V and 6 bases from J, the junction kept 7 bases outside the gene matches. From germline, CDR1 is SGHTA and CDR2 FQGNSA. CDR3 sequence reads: CASSLAAGGVKTQYF. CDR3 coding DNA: TGTGCCAGCAGCTTAGCCGCAGGGGGTGTCAAGACCCAGTACTTC.

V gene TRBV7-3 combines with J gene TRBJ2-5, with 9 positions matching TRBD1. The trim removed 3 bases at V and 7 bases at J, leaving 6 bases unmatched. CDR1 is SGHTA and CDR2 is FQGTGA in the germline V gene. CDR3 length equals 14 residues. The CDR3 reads CASSFRGQGGTQYF. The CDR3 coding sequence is TGTGCCAGCAGCTTCCGGGGACAGGGCGGGACCCAGTACTTC.

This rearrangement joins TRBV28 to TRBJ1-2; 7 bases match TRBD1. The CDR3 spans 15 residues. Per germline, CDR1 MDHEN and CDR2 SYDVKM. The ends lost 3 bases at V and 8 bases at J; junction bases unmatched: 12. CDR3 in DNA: TGTGCCAGCAGTTTCTCGACAGGGACTCGTTGGGGCTACACCTTC. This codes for CASSFSTGTRWGYTF.

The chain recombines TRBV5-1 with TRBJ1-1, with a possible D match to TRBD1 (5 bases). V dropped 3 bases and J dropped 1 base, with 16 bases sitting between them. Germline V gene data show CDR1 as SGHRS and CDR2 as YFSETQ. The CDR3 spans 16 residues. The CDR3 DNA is TGCGCCAGCAGCTACTCGATGACAGTTGAGAACACTGAAGCTTTCTTT. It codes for CASSYSMTVENTEAFF.

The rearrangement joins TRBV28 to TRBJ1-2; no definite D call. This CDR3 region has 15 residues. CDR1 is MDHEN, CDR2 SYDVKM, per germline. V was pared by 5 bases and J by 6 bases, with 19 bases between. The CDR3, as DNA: TGTGCCAGCAGTACCGGCGGCAGGTTGAACCATGGCTACACCTTC. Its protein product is CASSTGGRLNHGYTF.

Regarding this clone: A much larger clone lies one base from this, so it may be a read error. The DNA of the CDR3 is TGTGCCACCAGCAGAGGTACGTACCAAGAGACCCAGTACTTC. It codes for CATSRGTYQETQYF. The rearrangement links TRBV15 to TRBJ2-5; D is uncertain. The germline gives CDR1 LNHNV, CDR2 YYDKDF (reference sequence). The CDR3 contains 14 residues. With 1 base removed from V and 0 bases from J, the gap between germline ends came to 6 bases.

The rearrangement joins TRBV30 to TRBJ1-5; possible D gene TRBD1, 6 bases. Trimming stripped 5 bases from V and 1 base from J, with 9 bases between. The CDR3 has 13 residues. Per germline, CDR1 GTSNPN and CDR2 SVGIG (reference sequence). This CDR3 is CAWAGQSNQPQHF. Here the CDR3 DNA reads TGTGCCTGGGCTGGACAGAGCAATCAGCCCCAGCATTTT.

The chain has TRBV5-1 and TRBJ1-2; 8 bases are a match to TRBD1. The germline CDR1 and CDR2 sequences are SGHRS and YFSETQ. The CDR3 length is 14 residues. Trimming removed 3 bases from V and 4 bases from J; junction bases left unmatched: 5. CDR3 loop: CASSSRDRTYGYTF. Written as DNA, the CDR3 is TGCGCCAGCAGCTCCCGGGACAGGACCTATGGCTACACCTTC.

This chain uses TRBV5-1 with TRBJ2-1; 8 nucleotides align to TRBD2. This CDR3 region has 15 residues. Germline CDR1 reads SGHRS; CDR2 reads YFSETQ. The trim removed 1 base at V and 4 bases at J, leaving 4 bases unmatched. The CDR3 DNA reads TGCGCCAGCAGCTTGCAACTAGCGGCATACAATGAGCAGTTCTTC. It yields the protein CASSLQLAAYNEQFF.

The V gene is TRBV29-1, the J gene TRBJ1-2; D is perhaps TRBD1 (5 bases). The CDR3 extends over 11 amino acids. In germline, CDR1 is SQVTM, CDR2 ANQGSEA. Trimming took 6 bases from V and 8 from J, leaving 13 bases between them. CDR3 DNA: TGCAGCGTAGGGGAATCGAACGGCTACACCTTC. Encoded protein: CSVGESNGYTF.

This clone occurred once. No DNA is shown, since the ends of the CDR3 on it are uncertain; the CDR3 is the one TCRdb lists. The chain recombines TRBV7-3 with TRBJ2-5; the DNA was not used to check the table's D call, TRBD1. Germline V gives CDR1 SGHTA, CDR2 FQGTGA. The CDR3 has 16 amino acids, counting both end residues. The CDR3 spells CASSFGPGGAGETQYF.

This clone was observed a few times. In nucleotides, the CDR3 is TGCGCCAGCAGCTTGGCCCCCACAATGAACACTGAAGCTTTCTTT. This codes for CASSLAPTMNTEAFF. This chain connects TRBV5-1 to TRBJ1-1, with unresolved D. The CDR3 spans 15 residues. Per the germline V gene, CDR1 is SGHRS and CDR2 is YFSETQ. V lost 0 bases and J 0 bases, leaving 9 bases between the germline ends.

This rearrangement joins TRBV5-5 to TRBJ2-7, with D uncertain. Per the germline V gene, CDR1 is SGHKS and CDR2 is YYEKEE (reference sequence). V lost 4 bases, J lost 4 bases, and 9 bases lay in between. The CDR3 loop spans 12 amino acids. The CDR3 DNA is TGTGCCAGCAGCCGGCTAGGGTACGAGCAGTACTTC. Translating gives CASSRLGYEQYF.

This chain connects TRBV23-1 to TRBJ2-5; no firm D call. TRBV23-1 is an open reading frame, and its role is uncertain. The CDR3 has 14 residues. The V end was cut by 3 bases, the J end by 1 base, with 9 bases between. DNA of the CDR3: TGCGCCAGCAGTCATGGCAGGCCCCAAGAGACCCAGTACTTC. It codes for CASSHGRPQETQYF.

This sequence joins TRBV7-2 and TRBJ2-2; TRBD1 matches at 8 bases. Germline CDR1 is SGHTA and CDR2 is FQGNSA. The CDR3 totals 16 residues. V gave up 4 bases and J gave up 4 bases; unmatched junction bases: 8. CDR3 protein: CASSSRTGRSTGELFF. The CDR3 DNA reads TGTGCCAGCAGCTCTCGGACAGGGCGTAGCACCGGGGAGCTGTTTTTT.

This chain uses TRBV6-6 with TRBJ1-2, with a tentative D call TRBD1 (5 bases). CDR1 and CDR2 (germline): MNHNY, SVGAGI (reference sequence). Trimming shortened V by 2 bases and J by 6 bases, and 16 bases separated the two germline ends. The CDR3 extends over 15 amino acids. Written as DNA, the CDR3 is TGTGCCAGCAGTTACGTTCGGGGAGGGGAGGATGGCTACACCTTC. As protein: CASSYVRGGEDGYTF.

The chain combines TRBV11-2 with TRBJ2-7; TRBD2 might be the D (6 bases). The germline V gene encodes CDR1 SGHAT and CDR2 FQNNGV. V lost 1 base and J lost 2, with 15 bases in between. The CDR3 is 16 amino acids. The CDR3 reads CASSLGGIRGAYEQYF. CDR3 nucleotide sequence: TGTGCCAGCAGCTTAGGCGGGATTCGAGGGGCCTACGAGCAGTACTTC.

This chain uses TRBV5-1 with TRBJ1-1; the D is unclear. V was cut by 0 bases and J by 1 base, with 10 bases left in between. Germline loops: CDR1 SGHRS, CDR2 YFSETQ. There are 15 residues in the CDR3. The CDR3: CASSLGHQKNTEAFF. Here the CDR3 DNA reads TGCGCCAGCAGCTTGGGTCACCAGAAGAACACTGAAGCTTTCTTT.

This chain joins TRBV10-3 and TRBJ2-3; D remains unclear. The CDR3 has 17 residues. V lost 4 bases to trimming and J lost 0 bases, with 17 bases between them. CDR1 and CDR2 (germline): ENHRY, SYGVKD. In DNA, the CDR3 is TGTGCCATCAGTGCACACCACGCCGGGCAGAGCACAGATACGCAGTATTTT. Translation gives CAISAHHAGQSTDTQYF.

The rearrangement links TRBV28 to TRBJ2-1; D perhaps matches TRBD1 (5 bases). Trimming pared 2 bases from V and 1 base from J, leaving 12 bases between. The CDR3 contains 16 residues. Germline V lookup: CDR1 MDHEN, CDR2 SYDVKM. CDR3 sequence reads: CASSLIGANSYNEQFF. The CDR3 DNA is TGTGCCAGCAGTTTAATAGGGGCCAATTCCTACAATGAGCAGTTCTTC.

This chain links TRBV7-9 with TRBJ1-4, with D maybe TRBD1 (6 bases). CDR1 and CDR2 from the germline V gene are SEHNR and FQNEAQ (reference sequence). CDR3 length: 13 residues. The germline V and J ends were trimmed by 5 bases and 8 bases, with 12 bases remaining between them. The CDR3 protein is CASSPPGAEKLFF. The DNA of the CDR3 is TGTGCCAGCAGCCCCCCAGGGGCGGAAAAACTGTTTTTT.

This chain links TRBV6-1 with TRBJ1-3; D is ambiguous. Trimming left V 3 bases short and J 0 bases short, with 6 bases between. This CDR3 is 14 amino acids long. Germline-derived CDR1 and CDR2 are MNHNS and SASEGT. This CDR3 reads CASSESASGNTIYF. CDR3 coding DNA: TGTGCCAGCAGTGAGTCAGCCTCTGGAAACACCATATATTTT.

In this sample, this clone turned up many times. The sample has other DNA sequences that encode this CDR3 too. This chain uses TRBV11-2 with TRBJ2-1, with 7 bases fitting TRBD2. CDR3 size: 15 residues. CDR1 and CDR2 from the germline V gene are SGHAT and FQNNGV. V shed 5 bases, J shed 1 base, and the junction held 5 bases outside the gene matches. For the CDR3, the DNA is TGTGCCAGCAGCCGCGGCGGGAGTTCCTACAATGAGCAGTTCTTC. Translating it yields CASSRGGSSYNEQFF.

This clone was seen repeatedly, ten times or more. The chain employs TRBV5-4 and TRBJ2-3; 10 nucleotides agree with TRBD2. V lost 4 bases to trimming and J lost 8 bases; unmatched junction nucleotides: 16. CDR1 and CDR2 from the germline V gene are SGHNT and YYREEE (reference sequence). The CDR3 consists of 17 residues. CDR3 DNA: TGTGCCAGCAGCCCAGCGGGAGGGCAACAATTTGTTGGTACGCAGTATTTT. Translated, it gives CASSPAGGQQFVGTQYF.

The CDR3 DNA is TGTGCCAGCAGTAGACAGGGGGCAACGACTGAAGCTTTCTTT. Translating gives CASSRQGATTEAFF. V usage is TRBV2 and J usage is TRBJ1-1; 10 bases are a match to TRBD1. Germline values: CDR1 SNHLY, CDR2 FYNNEI. The trim removed 5 bases at V and 5 bases at J, leaving 5 bases unmatched. The CDR3 loop spans 14 amino acids. Combining the CDR3 with reference TRBV2 and TRBJ1-1 gives the whole variable domain EPEVTQTPSHQVTQMGQEVILRCVPISNHLYFYWYRQILGQKVEFLVSFYNNEISEKSEIFDDQFSVERPDGSNFTLKIRSTKLEDSAMYFCASSRQGATTEAFFGQGTRLTVV.